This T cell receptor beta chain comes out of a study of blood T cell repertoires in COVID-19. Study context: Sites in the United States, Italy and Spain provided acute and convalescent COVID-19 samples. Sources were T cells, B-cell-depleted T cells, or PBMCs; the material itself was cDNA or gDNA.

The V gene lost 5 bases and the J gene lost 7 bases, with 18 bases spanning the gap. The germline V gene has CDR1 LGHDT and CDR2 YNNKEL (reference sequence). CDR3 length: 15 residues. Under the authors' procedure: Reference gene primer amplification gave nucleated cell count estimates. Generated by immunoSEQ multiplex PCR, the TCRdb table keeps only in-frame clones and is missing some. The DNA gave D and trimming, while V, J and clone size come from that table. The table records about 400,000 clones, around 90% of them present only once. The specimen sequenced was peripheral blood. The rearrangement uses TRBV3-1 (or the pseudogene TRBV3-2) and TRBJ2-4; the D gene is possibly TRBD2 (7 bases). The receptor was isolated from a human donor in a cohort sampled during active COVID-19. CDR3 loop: CASSSEGGAGNIQYF. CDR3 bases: TGTGCCAGCAGCAGCGAGGGGGGAGCGGGGAACATTCAGTACTTC.